This TCR beta chain was captured in a study of T-cell reconstitution after alpha-beta-depleted transplantation in children. Unique molecular identifiers were incorporated during preparation of the TCRbeta library. TCRdb reanalysed the PCR reads using MiXCR and keeps one entry per CDR3 protein. The sample carries approximately 420,000 distinct CDR3 sequences, 11% recorded once. J gave up 8 bases and V 3 bases, and 6 bases lay outside the gene matches. Germline V gene sequence: CDR1 MNHNS, CDR2 SASEGT. This CDR3 spans 13 amino acids. The receptor comes from a human donor who donated a stem cell graft to a child with acute myeloid leukemia. J is TRBJ1-2 and V is TRBV6-1, with 7 bases matching TRBD1. The material sequenced was PBMCs from the stem cell graft donor, taken from the stem cell graft. CDR3 in amino acids: CASSESTGVGYTF. The CDR3 DNA follows: TGTGCCAGCAGTGAGAGCACAGGGGTAGGCTACACCTTC.